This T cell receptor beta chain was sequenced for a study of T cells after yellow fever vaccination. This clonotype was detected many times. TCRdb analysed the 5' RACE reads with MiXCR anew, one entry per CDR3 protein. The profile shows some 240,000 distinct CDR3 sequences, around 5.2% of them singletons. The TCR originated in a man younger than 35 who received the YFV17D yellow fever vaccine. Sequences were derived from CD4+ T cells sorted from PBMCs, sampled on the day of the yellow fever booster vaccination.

CDR3 DNA: TGTGCCAGCAGCGTAGGTATAGCGGGGGGCACAGATACGCAGTATTTT. It specifies CASSVGIAGGTDTQYF. The chain carries TRBV9 and TRBJ2-3; 9 nucleotides agree with TRBD2. Germline loops: CDR1 SGDLS, CDR2 YYNGEE. This CDR3 comprises 16 residues. J lost 1 base, V lost 0 bases, and 3 bases had no gene match. Supplemented by reference TRBV9 and TRBJ2-3, the full variable domain reads DSGVTQTPKHLITATGQRVTLRCSPRSGDLSVYWYQQSLDQGLQFLIQYYNGEERAKGNILERFSAQQFPDLHSELNLSSLELGDSALYFCASSVGIAGGTDTQYFGPGTRLTVL.